This record concerns one T cell receptor (beta chain) sequence. The antigen is not known. These data belong to a study of cytomegalovirus exposure and HLA in healthy donors. Study observations and caveats: In a later analysis, at a false discovery rate of 0.05, approximately 18,000 TCR beta sequences were associated with HLA alleles. Rare TCR sequences predominated, though certain public TCRs were found in many donors. An analysis done earlier found most TCR beta V segments productive about 87% or about 30% of the time. Some V segments, TRBV6-2 and TRBV6-3 among them, were indistinguishable and were therefore excluded.

The PCR was carried out with 60 Vbeta primers and 13 Jbeta primers. Libraries were prepared by immunoSEQ multiplex PCR; TCRdb keeps only in-frame clonotypes and omits some of them. This table has 170,000 or so clones, over 80% appearing once. After removal of 0 bases from V and 5 bases from J, the junction contained 3 bases not matched to a gene. CDR3 length equals 14 residues. Looked up from germline, CDR1 is MNHEY and CDR2 is SVGAGI. Sequencing was carried out using PBMCs. This receptor was taken from a man aged 50 to 60 in good health and CMV-seronegative. The chain has TRBV6-5 and TRBJ1-2, with TRBD1 matching 7 bases. As DNA, the CDR3 is TGTGCCAGCAGTTACTCTGACAGGGCTTATGGCTACACCTTC. This codes for CASSYSDRAYGYTF.